The 25 T cell receptor beta chains in this list originate from one sample, sequenced in a study of T cells in localized non-small cell lung cancer. Sequencing was performed with immunoSEQ multiplex PCR; in TCRdb, only in-frame clones are kept and a portion is missing. The sample contains about 15,000 clones, approximately 85% of which appear only once. The sequencing used peripheral blood, collected before any cancer treatment. The receptors derive from a woman aged 35 to 75 with stage I lung adenocarcinoma.

J is TRBJ1-2 and V is TRBV28; 7 bases agree with TRBD1. The V segment lost 4 bases and the J segment 4 bases; nucleotides outside the gene matches: 9. Germline CDR1 and CDR2: MDHEN and SYDVKM. The CDR3 length is 15 residues. The CDR3 DNA sequence: TGTGCCAGCAGTTCCCCGGTGGGGACAGCCTATGGCTACACCTTC. The encoded protein is CASSSPVGTAYGYTF.

The chain carries TRBV6-5 and TRBJ1-4, with D maybe TRBD1 (5 bases). The CDR3 contains 14 residues. CDR1 is MNHEY and CDR2 is SVGAGI in the germline V gene. V lost 5 bases and J 2 bases, leaving 9 bases between the germline ends. The CDR3 bases are TGTGCCAGCAGTATACAGGTTACTAATGAAAAACTGTTTTTT. This gives the protein CASSIQVTNEKLFF.

The gene calls are TRBV28 and TRBJ2-1; D is ambiguous. This CDR3 is 13 amino acids long. CDR1 and CDR2 (germline): MDHEN, SYDVKM. V lost 5 bases and J 5 bases, leaving 10 bases between the germline ends. The CDR3 region has the DNA TGTGCCAGCAGTCTAATGAGCCACAATGAGCAGTTCTTC. Amino acid sequence: CASSLMSHNEQFF.

CDR3 in amino acids: CASSFVLQKILNYGYTF. The DNA of the CDR3 is TGTGCCAGCAGTTTCGTCCTACAGAAAATCCTAAACTATGGCTACACCTTC. This rearrangement joins TRBV28 to TRBJ1-2; D unclear. Germline CDR1 MDHEN, CDR2 SYDVKM. This CDR3 region has 17 residues. Deletions cut 3 bases from V and 2 bases from J, with 19 bases between.

The chain links TRBV12-5 to TRBJ2-3, with a tentative D call TRBD2 (5 bases). From germline, CDR1 is LGHNT and CDR2 FRNRAP. The V gene lost 3 bases and the J gene lost 6 bases, with 13 bases spanning the gap. The CDR3 runs to 14 residues. This chain's CDR3 is CASGLRSGVDTQYF. The CDR3 DNA is TGTGCTAGTGGTTTAAGGTCCGGGGTCGATACGCAGTATTTT.

The chain links TRBV2 to TRBJ1-1; 9 bases line up with TRBD1. This CDR3 comprises 14 residues. V lost 8 bases to trimming and J lost 3 bases; unmatched junction nucleotides: 7. Germline CDR1 SNHLY, CDR2 FYNNEI. The DNA of the CDR3 is TGTGCCAGCGTACGGACAGGGGTCGACACTGAAGCTTTCTTT. Translated, it gives CASVRTGVDTEAFF.

This chain links TRBV29-1 with TRBJ1-1, with TRBD1 as a possible D gene (5 bases). The CDR3 loop spans 14 amino acids. Germline loops: CDR1 SQVTM, CDR2 ANQGSEA. Trimming cost V 2 bases and J 4 bases, with 14 bases left between them. The CDR3 nucleotides are TGCAGCGTTGAATCTCCCCAGGGAGTCACTGAAGCTTTCTTT. It encodes CSVESPQGVTEAFF.

V gene TRBV7-2 combines with J gene TRBJ1-3; TRBD1 might be the D (5 bases). Germline CDR1 is SGHTA and CDR2 is FQGNSA. The germline V and J ends were trimmed by 3 bases and 0 bases, with 9 bases remaining between them. This CDR3 contains 15 residues. CDR3 nucleotides: TGTGCCAGCAGCTTGGGGCCATACTCTGGAAACACCATATATTTT. Its protein product is CASSLGPYSGNTIYF.

The chain combines TRBV7-9 with TRBJ2-7; 10 nucleotides match TRBD2. The length of the CDR3 is 15 residues. Germline V gene data show CDR1 as SEHNR and CDR2 as FQNEAQ (reference sequence). Unmatched junction bases numbered 8, after V lost 4 bases and J lost 5 bases. The CDR3 nucleotides are TGTGCCAGCAGCTGGGCCACTAGCGGGGCCAACGAGCAGTACTTC. Translated: CASSWATSGANEQYF.

CDR3 residues: CASSLEGRGTAFF. The CDR3, as DNA: TGTGCCAGCAGCTTAGAGGGCAGGGGAACGGCTTTCTTT. The chain has TRBV11-2 and TRBJ1-1, with TRBD1 as a possible D gene (6 bases). This CDR3 contains 13 residues. Trimming took 0 bases from V and 11 from J, leaving 13 bases between them. Germline V CDR1 and CDR2: SGHAT, FQNNGV.

Only a few counts were recorded for this clone. The rearrangement joins TRBV19 to TRBJ2-3, with 8 bases fitting TRBD2. The CDR3 covers 15 residues. V trimming: 3 bases; J trimming: 6 bases; junction bases outside the gene matches: 8. Germline assignment: CDR1 LNHDA and CDR2 SQIVND (reference sequence). The CDR3 loop reads CASSIRRGGSDTQYF. The CDR3 DNA follows: TGTGCCAGTAGTATTCGACGGGGGGGGTCGGATACGCAGTATTTT.

This chain links TRBV7-6 with TRBJ2-1; the D is unclear. V was shortened by 6 bases and J by 5 bases, with 5 bases between the two germline ends. The CDR3 covers 11 residues. Germline V lookup: CDR1 SGHVS, CDR2 FNYEAQ. The DNA of the CDR3 is TGTGCCAGCAGGTCTCACAATGAGCAGTTCTTC. Translating gives CASRSHNEQFF.

The rearrangement uses TRBV9 and TRBJ1-2; 8 nucleotides line up with TRBD1. CDR1 is SGDLS and CDR2 is YYNGEE in the germline V gene. The junction had 5 bases not matched to a gene; V was cut back by 0 bases and J by 4 bases. The CDR3 spans 15 residues. CDR3: CASSVGGTGSYGYTF. The DNA for the CDR3 is TGTGCCAGCAGCGTAGGAGGGACAGGTAGCTATGGCTACACCTTC.

V gene TRBV4-1 combines with J gene TRBJ1-4; D not certain. CDR1 and CDR2 from the germline V gene are MGHRA and YSYEKL. This CDR3 region has 16 residues. V was clipped by 2 bases and J by 4 bases, with 14 bases between them. DNA of the CDR3: TGCGCCAGCAGCCAATTACCAAGAAGAGATAATGAAAAACTGTTTTTT. Translating gives CASSQLPRRDNEKLFF.

Remarks on this clone: The germline gene is not matched at one end of the junction; a read error may be the cause. The rearrangement uses TRBV7-7 and TRBJ2-1; D is perhaps TRBD1 or TRBD2 (5 bases each). The CDR3 runs 14 residues. Per germline, CDR1 SSHAT and CDR2 FNYEAQ (reference sequence). The CDR3 sequence is CASSLAQGDNEQFF. Written as DNA, the CDR3 is TGTGCTAGCAGCTTAGCGCAGGGAGACAATGAGCAGTTCTTC.

In its sample, this clone was seen once. The chain recombines TRBV27 with TRBJ2-7, with 7 nucleotides matching TRBD2. This CDR3 is 15 amino acids long. The ends lost 3 bases at V and 4 bases at J; junction bases unmatched: 9. Germline CDR1 is MNHEY and CDR2 is SMNVEV (reference sequence). The CDR3 DNA follows: TGTGCCAGCAGTTTTTTCGGCACTAGCGAGTACGAGCAGTACTTC. The encoded protein is CASSFFGTSEYEQYF.

In DNA, the CDR3 is TGCAGTGCTCTGGGACTAGCGGGGGCCTATTTT. It encodes CSALGLAGAYF. The chain has TRBV20-1 and TRBJ2-3; 14 positions match TRBD2. In germline, CDR1 is DFQATT, CDR2 SNEGSKA (reference sequence). The CDR3 is 11 amino acids. Unmatched junction bases numbered 4, after V lost 5 bases and J lost 15 bases.

This chain uses TRBV11-2 with TRBJ2-5; the D is unclear. Germline V gives CDR1 SGHAT, CDR2 FQNNGV. V was trimmed by 1 base and J by 0 bases, leaving 3 bases between them. The CDR3 covers 13 residues. CDR3 sequence (DNA): TGTGCCAGCAGCTTAGGGTACCAAGAGACCCAGTACTTC. It is translated as CASSLGYQETQYF.

The V gene is TRBV5-8, the J gene TRBJ2-1; no firm D call. CDR3 size: 15 residues. V lost 4 bases and J 3 bases, leaving 14 bases between the germline ends. In germline, CDR1 is SGHTS, CDR2 YDEGEE. CDR3 loop: CASSPGRTVYNEQFF. The CDR3 bases are TGTGCCAGCAGCCCCGGCCGGACGGTCTACAATGAGCAGTTCTTC. Variable domain in full (rest from reference TRBV5-8 and TRBJ2-1): EAGVTQSPTHLIKTRGQQATLRCSPISGHTSVYWYQQALGLGLQFLLWYDEGEERNRGNFPPRFSGRQFPNYSSELNVNALELEDSALYLCASSPGRTVYNEQFFGPGTRLTVL.

The V call is TRBV30, the J call TRBJ1-1; no reliable D call. This CDR3 comprises 12 residues. V dropped 2 bases and J dropped 5 bases, with 9 bases sitting between them. Germline V gives CDR1 GTSNPN, CDR2 SVGIG (reference sequence). This CDR3 is CAWSNSRTEAFF. For the CDR3, the DNA is TGTGCCTGGAGTAACAGTCGGACTGAAGCTTTCTTT.

The chain recombines TRBV5-1 with TRBJ1-1; D may be TRBD1 (5 bases). This CDR3 has 16 residues. Trimming shortened V by 2 bases and J by 5 bases, and 19 bases separated the two germline ends. Germline CDR1 is SGHRS and CDR2 is YFSETQ. The CDR3 reads CASSFGVLGERTEAFF. The CDR3 DNA follows: TGCGCCAGCAGCTTCGGGGTCCTAGGGGAGCGGACTGAAGCTTTCTTT.

V is TRBV2 and J is TRBJ1-5; D uncertain. The germline CDR1 and CDR2 sequences are SNHLY and FYNNEI. The V and J ends lost 1 base and 3 bases respectively, with 7 bases between them. This CDR3 is built from 14 residues. DNA of the CDR3: TGTGCCAGCAGTGAAGGTAGCCCCAATCAGCCCCAGCATTTT. Encoded protein: CASSEGSPNQPQHF.

The V and J genes are TRBV30 and TRBJ2-3; D unresolved. V dropped 3 bases and J dropped 1 base, with 5 bases sitting between them. Germline CDR1 and CDR2: GTSNPN and SVGIG (reference sequence). The CDR3 is 12 residues long. The CDR3 nucleotides are TGTGCCTGGAGCCTGGGCACAGATACGCAGTATTTT. It translates to CAWSLGTDTQYF.

This rearrangement joins TRBV7-2 to TRBJ2-1; 8 positions match TRBD2. CDR3 size: 16 residues. CDR1 and CDR2 (germline): SGHTA, FQGNSA. V lost 2 bases and J lost 7; bases outside the gene matches: 10. DNA of the CDR3: TGTGCCAGCAGCTTATTCGACGGGGGGGCCGGGAATGAGCAGTTCTTC. Residues: CASSLFDGGAGNEQFF.

The rearrangement uses TRBV5-1 and TRBJ1-1, with TRBD1 matching 7 bases. Germline assignment: CDR1 SGHRS and CDR2 YFSETQ. This CDR3 is built from 14 residues. Losses at the gene ends were 0 bases for V and 5 bases for J; bases not matched to a gene: 4. CDR3 nucleotides: TGCGCCAGCAGCTTGGAAGGGGGCAGAACTGAAGCTTTCTTT. Translating gives CASSLEGGRTEAFF.